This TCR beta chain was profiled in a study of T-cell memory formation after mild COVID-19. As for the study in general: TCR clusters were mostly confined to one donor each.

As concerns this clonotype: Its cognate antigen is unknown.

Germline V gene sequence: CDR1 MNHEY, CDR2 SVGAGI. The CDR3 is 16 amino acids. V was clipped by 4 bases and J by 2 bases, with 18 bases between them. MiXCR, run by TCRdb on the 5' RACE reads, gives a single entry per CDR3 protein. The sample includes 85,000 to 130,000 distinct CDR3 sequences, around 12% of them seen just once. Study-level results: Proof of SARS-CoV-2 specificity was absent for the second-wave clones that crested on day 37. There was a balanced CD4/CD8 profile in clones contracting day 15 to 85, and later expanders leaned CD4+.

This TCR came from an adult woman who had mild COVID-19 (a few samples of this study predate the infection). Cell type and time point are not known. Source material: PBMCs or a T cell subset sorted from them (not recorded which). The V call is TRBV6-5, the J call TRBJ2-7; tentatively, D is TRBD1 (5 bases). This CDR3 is CASSLGHLSFPYEQYF. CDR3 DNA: TGTGCCAGCAGTTTAGGACACCTATCTTTCCCCTACGAGCAGTACTTC.